The rows below give T cell receptor beta chains drawn from one sample of a study of blood T cell repertoires in COVID-19. TCRdb's copy holds only in-frame clones and misses some; the assay was immunoSEQ multiplex PCR. In the table there are approximately 54,000 clones, roughly 88% of which are singletons. The specimen was peripheral blood. The receptors shown here come from a human donor in a cohort sampled during active COVID-19. CDR3s include the opening cysteine and the closing phenylalanine or tryptophan. D genes are given only for firm matches. The listing skips clone size in some rows; elsewhere it reads once, few, many or a size class.

v_gene	abundance	j_gene	d_gene	CDR3nt	CDR3aa
TRBV2	-	TRBJ1-1	TRBD1	TGTGCCAGCAGTGCGGACAGGGACACTGAAGCTTTCTTT	CASSADRDTEAFF
TRBV10-3	-	TRBJ2-5	TRBD2	TGTGCCATCAGTGACGGTTACGGGAGGACCCATGAGACCCAGTACTTC	CAISDGYGRTHETQYF
TRBV5-4	-	TRBJ2-7	TRBD2	TGTGCCAGCAGCTTTTCGAGTGCGGGAGGAACGGAGCAGTACTTC	CASSFSSAGGTEQYF
TRBV6-5	-	TRBJ1-4	TRBD1	TGTGCCAGCAGTTACTCGAGTGACAGGGGAAGGATGTTTTTT	CASSYSSDRGRMFF
TRBV29-1	-	TRBJ2-5	-	TGCAGCGTTGGCGGACAGCACCAAGAGACCCAGTACTTC	CSVGGQHQETQYF
TRBV6-5	-	TRBJ2-1	-	TGTGCCAGCAGTTTCGGAGAGGGCAATGAGCAGTTCTTC	CASSFGEGNEQFF
TRBV30	once	TRBJ1-6	-	TGTGCCTGGAGGGGGTCAGAGGGTTCACCCCTCCACTTT	CAWRGSEGSPLHF
TRBV6-2/TRBV6-3	-	TRBJ2-1	TRBD2	TGTGCCAGCAGTTGGACTAGCGGGCTTGAGCAGTTCTTC	CASSWTSGLEQFF
TRBV6-5	-	TRBJ1-5	-	TGTGCCAGCAGTTACACAGAGAATCAGCCCCAGCATTTT	CASSYTENQPQHF
TRBV6-5	-	TRBJ2-1	TRBD1	TGTGCCAGCAGTTCCGGGCGGACAGGGCGCTACAATGAGCAGTTCTTC	CASSSGRTGRYNEQFF
TRBV29-1	-	TRBJ1-5	-	TGCAGCGTCGGCGGGGGGGCAGGGCAGCCCCAGCATTTT	CSVGGGAGQPQHF
TRBV30	-	TRBJ1-1	TRBD1	TGTGCCTGGAAGTCAGGGGGCAAGGCTGAAGCTTTCTTT	CAWKSGGKAEAFF
TRBV6-5	-	TRBJ1-4	-	TGTGCCAGCACAGGCAGGGGTAACGAAAAACTGTTTTTT	CASTGRGNEKLFF
TRBV5-1	-	TRBJ1-2	-	TGCGCCAGCAGGGAAGGGGAGGGATATGGCTACACCTTC	CASREGEGYGYTF
TRBV5-1	few	TRBJ2-3	TRBD1	TGCGCCAGCAGATACGGACAGGGCACAGATACGCAGTATTTT	CASRYGQGTDTQYF
TRBV6-6	-	TRBJ1-1	TRBD1	TGTGCCAGCAGTAGGGACAGGGAAGGGGCTTTCTTT	CASSRDREGAFF
TRBV2	-	TRBJ1-1	TRBD1	TGTGCCAGCAGTGAAGCGTGGAGGGGACAGGGGCCAAACACTGAAGCTTTCTTT	CASSEAWRGQGPNTEAFF
TRBV6-5	-	TRBJ2-1	TRBD1	TGTGCCAGCAGGATCGACAGGGGCAATGAGCAGTTCTTC	CASRIDRGNEQFF
TRBV7-9	-	TRBJ1-1	-	TGTGCCAGCAGCCGGACTTCCGCCAACACTGAAGCTTTCTTT	CASSRTSANTEAFF
TRBV4-1	-	TRBJ2-3	TRBD2	TGCGCCAGCAGCCAAGATGCGGGAGGGCCAGATACGCAGTATTTT	CASSQDAGGPDTQYF
TRBV12-1	-	TRBJ2-3	-	TGTGCCAGCAGCTCTAGCGGGAGCCCTAGCACAGATACGCAGTATTTT	CASSSSGSPSTDTQYF
TRBV10-3	-	TRBJ1-5	TRBD1	TGTGCCATCGGGGGACAGGGAAACAATCAGCCCCAGCATTTT	CAIGGQGNNQPQHF
TRBV12-5	medium-sized	TRBJ2-1	-	TGTGCTAGTGGTTTCGGGACACCTAACAATGAGCAGTTCTTC	CASGFGTPNNEQFF
TRBV28	-	TRBJ2-7	TRBD1	TGTGCCAGCAGCTCAGACCGGACAGGTGCCCTTTCCTACGAGCAGTACTTC	CASSSDRTGALSYEQYF
TRBV19	-	TRBJ2-5	TRBD2	TGTGCCAGTAAGGGGCGGGAGGGCCGAGAGACCCAGTACTTC	CASKGREGRETQYF
TRBV6-5	-	TRBJ2-7	TRBD2	TGTGCCGGGGGGCTAGCGGGGTCCTACGAGCAGTACTTC	CAGGLAGSYEQYF
TRBV28	once	TRBJ2-7	TRBD2	TGTGCCAGCAGGCGGACTAGCGGGGGCTACGAGCAGTACTTC	CASRRTSGGYEQYF
TRBV9	-	TRBJ2-3	-	TGTGCCAGCAGCGTAGGTGAGCGAGATACGCAGTATTTT	CASSVGERDTQYF
TRBV25-1	-	TRBJ2-1	TRBD2	TGTGCCAGCACCCGTAGCGGGAGCGGCGATGAGCAGTTCTTC	CASTRSGSGDEQFF
TRBV20-1	few	TRBJ2-5	TRBD2	TGCAGTGCTAGTACTAGCGGGAGAGGCGAGGAGACCCAGTACTTC	CSASTSGRGEETQYF
TRBV6-5	-	TRBJ2-7	TRBD2	TGTGCCACCCGGTTCCTAGCGGGTAACTACGAGCAGTACTTC	CATRFLAGNYEQYF
TRBV7-9	-	TRBJ2-3	-	TGTGCCAGCAGCTTCGACGGAGGTGATACGCAGTATTTT	CASSFDGGDTQYF
TRBV25-1	-	TRBJ2-3	TRBD2	TGTGCCAGCAGTGAGGCGGGTAGCGGGAGGGCCGGAGATACGCAGTATTTT	CASSEAGSGRAGDTQYF
TRBV6-6	-	TRBJ1-4	-	TGTGCCAGCCATCAGGGCAGAATAACAACTAATGAAAAACTGTTTTTT	CASHQGRITTNEKLFF
TRBV18	-	TRBJ1-3	TRBD1	TGTGCCAGCTCACCATCCGGACAGGGTCAAAACACCATATATTTT	CASSPSGQGQNTIYF